The present entry profiles one TCR beta chain with its context. Its target antigen remains unknown. The input lacks base qualities; no much larger clone sits a single base away. In total, just over 650 healthy bone marrow donors made up the cohort. At the time of sampling, all cohort members were nominally healthy, though unrecorded immune exposures were likely present. The donor was CMV seropositive and belonged to the group of 250 to 300 seropositive cohort members. A peripheral blood sample was collected from each donor, and TCR beta sequencing was performed on peripheral blood mononuclear cells. Genomic DNA extraction from the blood cell samples was performed with the Qiagen DNeasy Blood Extraction Kit. The protocol used for the library was the immunoSEQ multiplex PCR assay. A mixture of 60 forward primers for TCR Vbeta segments and 13 reverse primers for TCR Jbeta segments was used in the multiplex PCR. The CDR3 region of rearranged TCR beta genes was amplified from genomic DNA by a multiplex PCR assay. The amplified TCR beta libraries were sequenced on the Illumina HiSeq System as 87-base-pair reads. For the original study's pipeline: A later analysis counted about 80 million unique TCR beta chains across the 666 repertoires, and roughly 11 million of these chains were shared by at least two donors. To remove PCR and sequencing errors, raw reads were error-corrected and collapsed into unique sequences using a nearest-neighbor algorithm that merged closely related sequences. Alignment of CDR3 sequences to IMGT reference sequences was used to assign V, D and J gene segments. For a sequence to be retained, a match of at least six nucleotides to both a V gene segment and a J gene segment was required. Rearrangements were called productive when the CDR3 lacked stop codons and stayed in frame with V and J; all others were non-productive. Following IMGT convention, CDR3 was defined as the stretch from the second conserved V-encoded cysteine up to the conserved J-encoded phenylalanine. The earlier analysis of 500 to 750 of the donors excluded any sequence lacking an unambiguous match to a single V gene segment. An earlier analysis of 587 of the donors called V segments functional above 56.7% productive rearrangements and segregating when the between-donor standard deviation exceeded 5%. To diagnose cytomegalovirus status from the catalog of TCR beta chain sequences, a statistical classification framework was built. V and J gene assignment, in a later analysis, came from comparing TCR nucleotide sequences with IMGT/GENE-DB human TR gene sequences. Using the TCRdist pipeline, a later analysis assigned CDR3 sequences along with most-parsimonious VDJ recombination scenarios. In a later analysis, every TCR beta chain was defined by the combination of its CDR3 amino acid sequence and its V-gene family, and reads without a unique V-gene family were dropped. A later analysis removed 550 to 650 highly shared, low-generation-probability nucleotide sequences to deal with suspected cross-contamination and a sequencing artifact. In a later analysis, a clonal expansion index for each public chain was calculated from normalized within-repertoire ranks of inferred template counts. A later analysis computed generation probabilities with a VDJ recombination model fitted to out-of-frame rearrangements, and checked the results against IGoR. A later analysis scored TCR-TCR, TCR-HLA and TCR-CMV co-occurrence with hypergeometric tests, applying a repertoire-size bias correction to TCR pairs. In a later analysis, false discovery rates were estimated by permuting HLA or CMV assignments 20 times. In a later analysis, co-occurring TCRs were grouped using DBSCAN, with TCRdist sequence similarity added in when clustering inside HLA-allele-positive subsets. For co-occurrence clustering, repertoires with fewer than 30,000 or more than 120,000 public chains were excluded, along with roughly 5 repertoires with anomalous nucleotide sharing. What TCRdb holds here is the immuneACCESS table cut down to in-frame rearrangements. Part of the clones is not present; checked against another copy, under half of the missing clones reflect an unresolved V gene, and the others are unexplained. V, J and clone size derive from that table, while D and trimming were established from the DNA sequence. Within this sample are around 65,000 clones, with 65% to 80% of them counted one time only. Jointly, the top ten make up 17% of the sample.

For CDR1 and CDR2, the germline V gene lists MNHNS and SASEGT. The CDR3, from cysteine to phenylalanine, totals 15 residues. The entry retains the CDR3 DNA only, 45 bases that are in frame from base 1. The germline ends are 17 bases apart after V is trimmed by 7 bases and J by 2 bases. The data are from a study of cytomegalovirus exposure and HLA in healthy donors (TCRdb year 2017). With regard to the full study: According to an earlier analysis of 587 of the donors, some 180 million T cells yielded over 90 million unique TCR beta sequences and approximately 280 Gb of sequence data. Several DR-DQ haplotypes were handled as single units for association and clustering because linkage in the cohort was strong. To decide whether each TCR beta V gene segment behaved as functional or pseudogenic, an earlier analysis of some 540 of the donors relied on high-throughput TCR beta sequencing. An early release covering 550 to 700 HLA-typed donors comprised approximately 290 gigabases of sequencing data and some 79 million unique TCR sequences. To study patterns of TCR occurrence, a later analysis re-analyzed previously published TCR beta repertoires from around 700 donors and added high-resolution HLA genotyping. A separate validation cohort of roughly 110 different subjects was used in addition to the approximately 670-subject first cohort. Rather than drawing on any new phenotypic data, the later analysis identified candidate immune exposures from TCR beta sequences and the way those sequences occurred across donors. Genome-wide SNP genotypes for about 60% of the 666 donors were used in a later genetic analysis, which treated that subset as a discovery cohort. The genetic ancestry cluster associated with self-reported Caucasian donors included roughly four fifths of the roughly 400 genotyped donors. To predict cytomegalovirus infection status, the study brought together high-throughput TCR immunosequencing, statistical association of individual TCRs with disease status, and machine learning. All discovery cohort repertoires had been generated on a single sequencing platform. HLA typing included class I and class II loci at four-digit resolution. Donor age, sex, ethnicity and CMV serostatus were collected together with the repertoire data. The aim of the study was to test whether cataloging public T cell receptors could identify signatures of past pathogen exposure. The T cell repertoires of under 700 subjects were profiled by immunosequencing and related to cytomegalovirus serostatus. Across 300 to 400 genotyped donors of the cohort, an average of approximately 240,000 unique TCR beta nucleotide sequences per donor were sequenced, and around 19% of those sequences were non-productive. The number of typed donors differed by locus: about 629-640 for A, B, C, DRB1 and DQB1; 500 to 550 for DQA1; 606 for DPA1; and roughly 450 for DPB1.

Overall study results and their limits: A later analysis found that TCR association rates varied across HLA loci, with DRB1 alleles showing the most associated TCRs and HLA-C alleles the fewest. Correlated functional status among segregating V segments might be attributable to linkage disequilibrium, but an unknown experimental factor could not be ruled out. The classifier was reported to diagnose cytomegalovirus status with high specificity and sensitivity in both the original and validation cohorts. Roughly uniform sequencing depth across donors was assumed in presence/absence analyses, although this assumption may not hold. Across donors, most TCR sequences were observed very rarely, whereas some public TCRs were present in many individuals. According to a later genetic analysis, donors in an Asian-associated ancestry cluster had fewer N-insertions in productive TCRs than the roughly 670-donor mean. In a later analysis, about 16,000 TCR beta sequences were associated with specific HLA alleles at a false discovery rate of 0.05. Some IMGT-functional V segments, including TRBV6-2 and TRBV6-3, could not be told apart with the 87-base-pair reads, so those segments were excluded. In a later analysis, HLA-associated TCR beta chains showed more clonal expansion and lower generation probabilities than non-associated chains that were equally common. When HLA alleles, especially DR and DQ, strongly co-occurred, TCR associations were difficult to assign to individual alleles. The study gave a list of 150 to 200 TCR beta chains associated with cytomegalovirus. The cohort was sequenced for TCR beta chains only, and without alpha or paired-chain data the features that could be detected were limited. In a later genetic analysis, a missense DCLRE1C variant was associated with V-gene and J-gene trimming of TCR beta chains, and the association was replicated in an independent cohort. Immune exposure information for the cohort was limited to CMV serostatus. Because HLA typing was unavailable for some donors at each locus, only the typed subset was used in association tests. A further reported finding was that TCR beta sequences accurately predicted the HLA-A and HLA-B alleles for most subjects in the first cohort. It was suggested by the authors that the approach could potentially be generalized to other disease states and immunological phenotypes. An earlier analysis of approximately 600 of the donors showed that most TCR beta V segments appeared in productive rearrangements either about 87% or about 30% of the time, which broadly matched IMGT annotations. In vitro tests confirmed that a few of the cytomegalovirus-associated TCR beta chains recognize cytomegalovirus antigens. According to a later analysis, parvovirus B19, influenza, CMV and Epstein-Barr virus appeared linked to several top co-occurrence clusters. A cluster of highly shared sequence variants was judged likely to be a technical artifact of the sequencing pipeline. Because counts were too low, about 15 rarely observed V segments, including chromosome 9 orphons, were left out of the earlier analysis of approximately 580 of the donors. Most CMV-associated TCR beta chains appeared to be HLA-restricted in a later analysis, and the HLA associations seemed to be driven largely by CMV exposure.

This TCR came from a man aged 40-49 years in good health and CMV-seropositive. The rearranged segments are TRBV6-1 and TRBJ2-5, with TRBD2 as a weak D call on 6 bases. Sequencing was performed on PBMCs. The CDR3: CASNSYGSHQETQYF. The bases are TGTGCCAGCAATTCTTACGGGAGCCATCAAGAGACCCAGTACTTC.